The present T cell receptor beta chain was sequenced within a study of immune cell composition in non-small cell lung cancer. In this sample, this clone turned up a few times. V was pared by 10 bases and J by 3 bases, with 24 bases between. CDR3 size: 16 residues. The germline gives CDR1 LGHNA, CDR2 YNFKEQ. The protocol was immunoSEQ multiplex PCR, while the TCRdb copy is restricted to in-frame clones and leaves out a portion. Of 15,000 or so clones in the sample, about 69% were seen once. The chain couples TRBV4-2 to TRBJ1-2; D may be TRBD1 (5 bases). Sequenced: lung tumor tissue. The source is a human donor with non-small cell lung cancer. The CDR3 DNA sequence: TGTGCCACCCAGGAACATCTGGAACAGGTGCACTATGGCTACACCTTC. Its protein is CATQEHLEQVHYGYTF.